This T cell receptor beta chain emerged from a study of HIV-infected patients and healthy controls. Study outcomes and limitations: HLA types of the donors remained undetermined. Healthy controls shared more CDR3 sequences between individuals than HIV-infected patients did.

The repertoire came from unfractionated whole blood and reflected all unsorted peripheral T cells. With respect to this clonotype: Antigen: not known.

This CDR3 spans 14 amino acids. From germline, CDR1 is KGHSH and CDR2 LQKENI. Trimming at V came to 6 bases and at J to 4 bases, leaving 4 bases not matched to a gene. Alpha and beta constant-region primers primed reverse transcription of about 500 ng RNA. Each of the alpha and beta chains got its own library through chain-specific third strand synthesis with indices. TCRdb re-analysed the 5' RACE reads in MiXCR, keeping a single row per CDR3 protein. Altogether some 20,000 distinct CDR3 sequences are present, 10% to 15% being singletons, with the ten largest covering 11%. The clonotype was recovered from an adult in good health. Specimen: blood. The J gene is TRBJ2-3, the V gene TRBV18; TRBD1 aligns across 10 bases. The CDR3 spells CASSPTGGPDTQYF. The CDR3 DNA follows: TGTGCCAGCTCCCCGACAGGGGGCCCAGATACGCAGTATTTT. Looking up the rest from reference TRBV18 and TRBJ2-3 gives the full variable domain: NAGVMQNPRHLVRRRGQEARLRCSPMKGHSHVYWYRQLPEEGLKFMVYLQKENIIDESGMPKERFSAEFPKEGPSILRIQQVVRGDSAAYFCASSPTGGPDTQYFGPGTRLTVL.